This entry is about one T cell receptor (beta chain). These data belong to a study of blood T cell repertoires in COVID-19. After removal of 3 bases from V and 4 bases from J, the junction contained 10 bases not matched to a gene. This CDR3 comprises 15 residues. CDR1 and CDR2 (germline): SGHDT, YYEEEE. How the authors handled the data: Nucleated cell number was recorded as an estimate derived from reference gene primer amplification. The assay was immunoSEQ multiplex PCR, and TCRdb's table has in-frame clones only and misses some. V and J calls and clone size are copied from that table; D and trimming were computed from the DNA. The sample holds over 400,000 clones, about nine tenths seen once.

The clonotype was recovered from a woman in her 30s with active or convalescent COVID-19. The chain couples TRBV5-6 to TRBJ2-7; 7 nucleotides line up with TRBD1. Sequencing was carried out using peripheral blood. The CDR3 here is CASSSRQGSWYEQYF. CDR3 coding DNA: TGTGCCAGCAGCTCCCGACAGGGAAGCTGGTACGAGCAGTACTTC.